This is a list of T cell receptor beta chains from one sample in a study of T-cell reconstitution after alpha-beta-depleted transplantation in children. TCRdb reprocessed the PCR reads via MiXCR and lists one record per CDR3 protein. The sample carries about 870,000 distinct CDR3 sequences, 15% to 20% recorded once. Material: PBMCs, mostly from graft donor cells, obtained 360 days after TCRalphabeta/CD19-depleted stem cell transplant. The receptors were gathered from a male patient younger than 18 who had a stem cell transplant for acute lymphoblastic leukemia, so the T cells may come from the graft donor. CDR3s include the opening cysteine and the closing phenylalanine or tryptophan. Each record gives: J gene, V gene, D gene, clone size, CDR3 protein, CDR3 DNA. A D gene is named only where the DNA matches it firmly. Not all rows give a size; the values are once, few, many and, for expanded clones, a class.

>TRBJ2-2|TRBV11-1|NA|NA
CASSLQLGPGTPNTGELFF
TGTGCCAGCAGCTTACAATTGGGCCCCGGGACACCAAACACCGGGGAGCTGTTTTTT
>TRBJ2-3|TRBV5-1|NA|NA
CASSVLPSRGDTQYF
TGCGCCAGCAGCGTACTACCCTCCCGGGGAGATACGCAGTATTTT
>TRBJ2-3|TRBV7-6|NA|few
CASSFQPGPTDTQYF
TGTGCCAGCAGCTTTCAACCGGGACCAACAGATACGCAGTATTTT
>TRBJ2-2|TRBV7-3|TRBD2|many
CASSPWGLAGGGTGELFF
TGTGCCAGCAGCCCCTGGGGACTAGCGGGAGGAGGCACCGGGGAGCTGTTTTTT
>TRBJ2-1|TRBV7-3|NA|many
CASSFLATTSSFNEQFF
TGTGCCAGCAGCTTCCTCGCAACCACTTCTAGCTTCAATGAGCAGTTCTTC
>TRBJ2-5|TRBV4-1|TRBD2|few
CASSQPTSGRETQYF
TGCGCCAGCAGCCAACCGACTAGCGGGAGAGAGACCCAGTACTTC
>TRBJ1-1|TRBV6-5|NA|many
CASSYGQFNTEAFF
TGTGCCAGCAGCTACGGACAGTTCAACACTGAAGCTTTCTTT
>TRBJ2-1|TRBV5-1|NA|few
CASSFLSGAYNEQFF
TGCGCCAGCAGCTTCCTTAGCGGAGCCTACAATGAGCAGTTCTTC
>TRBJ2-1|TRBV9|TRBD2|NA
CASSVVVGHGLAGEQFF
TGTGCCAGCAGCGTAGTAGTAGGCCATGGACTAGCTGGTGAGCAGTTCTTC
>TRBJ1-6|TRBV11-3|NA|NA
CASSERSSPLHF
TGTGCCAGCAGCGAAAGAAGTTCACCCCTCCACTTT
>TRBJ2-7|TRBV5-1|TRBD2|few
CASSSTSGRASYEQYF
TGCGCCAGCAGCTCCACTAGCGGGAGGGCCTCCTACGAGCAGTACTTC
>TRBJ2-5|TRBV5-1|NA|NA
CASSAGPSETQYF
TGCGCCAGCAGCGCGGGACCTTCTGAGACCCAGTACTTC
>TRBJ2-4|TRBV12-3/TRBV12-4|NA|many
CASSLDLALAKNIQYF
TGTGCCAGCAGTTTAGATCTGGCCCTAGCCAAAAACATTCAGTACTTC
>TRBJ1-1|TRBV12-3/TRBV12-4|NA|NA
CASIGGGGIEEAFF
TGTGCCAGCATCGGCGGGGGCGGGATTGAGGAAGCTTTCTTT
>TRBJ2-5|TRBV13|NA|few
CASSLELGRTETQYF
TGTGCCAGCAGCTTAGAATTAGGGCGTACGGAGACCCAGTACTTC
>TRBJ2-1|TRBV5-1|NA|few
CASSRTTGNEQFF
TGCGCCAGCAGCCGGACGACGGGCAATGAGCAGTTCTTC
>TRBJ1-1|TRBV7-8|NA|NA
CASSPRADTEAFF
TGTGCCAGCAGCCCCCGGGCGGACACTGAAGCTTTCTTT
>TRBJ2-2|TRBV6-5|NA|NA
CASSYVLGATGELFF
TGTGCCAGCAGTTACGTACTAGGGGCCACCGGGGAGCTGTTTTTT
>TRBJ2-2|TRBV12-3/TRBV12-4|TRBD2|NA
CASSFGRGAGELFF
TGTGCCAGCAGTTTCGGGCGGGGGGCCGGGGAGCTGTTTTTT
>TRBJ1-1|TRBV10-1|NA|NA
CASSEVGQGLEAFF
TGCGCCAGCAGTGAGGTGGGTCAAGGCCTTGAAGCTTTCTTT
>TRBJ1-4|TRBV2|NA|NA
CASSSSGTSREKLFF
TGTGCCAGCAGTTCTTCCGGGACGAGTCGCGAAAAACTGTTTTTT
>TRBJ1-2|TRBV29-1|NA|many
CSVEDYGYTF
TGCAGCGTTGAGGACTATGGCTACACCTTC
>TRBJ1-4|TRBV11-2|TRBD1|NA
CASSLPFRGRVTNEKLFF
TGTGCCAGCAGCTTACCCTTCAGGGGGCGCGTAACTAATGAAAAACTGTTTTTT
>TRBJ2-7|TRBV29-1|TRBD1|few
CSALRTGEAGEQYF
TGCAGCGCCCTGAGGACAGGTGAGGCCGGGGAGCAGTACTTC
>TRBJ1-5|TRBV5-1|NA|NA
CASSLTTNQPQHF
TGCGCCAGCAGCTTGACGACGAATCAGCCCCAGCATTTT
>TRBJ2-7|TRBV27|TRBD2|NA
CASSLIGGGYYEQYF
TGTGCCAGCAGTTTAATCGGGGGGGGCTACTACGAGCAGTACTTC
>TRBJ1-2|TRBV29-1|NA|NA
CSVGEVEGYGYTF
TGCAGCGTTGGGGAGGTGGAAGGATATGGCTACACCTTC
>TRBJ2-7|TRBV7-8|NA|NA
CASSSRSGVSYEQYF
TGTGCCAGCAGTTCCCGTAGCGGAGTCTCCTACGAGCAGTACTTC
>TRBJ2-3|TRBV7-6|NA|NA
CASKSVLHTDTQYF
TGTGCCAGCAAGTCAGTCCTACACACAGATACGCAGTATTTT
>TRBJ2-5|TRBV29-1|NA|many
CSGRTLQETQYF
TGCAGCGGACGGACACTTCAAGAGACCCAGTACTTC
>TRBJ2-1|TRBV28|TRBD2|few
CATVLTSGYNEQFF
TGTGCCACCGTCCTGACTAGCGGATACAATGAGCAGTTCTTC
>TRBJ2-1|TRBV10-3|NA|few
CATHGSRANEQFF
TGTGCCACCCACGGATCCAGGGCCAATGAGCAGTTCTTC
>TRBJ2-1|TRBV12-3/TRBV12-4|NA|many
CASSLSPGVRFF
TGTGCCAGCAGTTTAAGTCCGGGAGTTAGGTTCTTC
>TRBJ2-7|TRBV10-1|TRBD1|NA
CASSEEGTGRGGQYF
TGCGCCAGCAGTGAGGAGGGGACAGGGAGAGGCGGGCAGTACTTC
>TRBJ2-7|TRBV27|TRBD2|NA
CASSRLGGRDYEQYF
TGTGCCAGCAGTCGTCTAGGCGGGAGGGATTACGAGCAGTACTTC
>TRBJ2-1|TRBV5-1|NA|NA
CASKGESTAF
TGCGCCAGCAAGGGGGAGAGTACGGCCTTC
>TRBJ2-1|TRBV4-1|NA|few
CASSQDRGYSYNEQFF
TGCGCCAGCAGCCAAGATAGGGGGTACTCCTACAATGAGCAGTTCTTC
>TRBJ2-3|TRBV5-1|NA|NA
CASSLELGQNTQYF
TGCGCCAGCAGCTTGGAGCTGGGTCAAAATACGCAGTATTTT
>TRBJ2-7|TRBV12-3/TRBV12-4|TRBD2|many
CASSLGGGGYEQYF
TGTGCCAGCAGCTTAGGCGGGGGAGGTTACGAGCAGTACTTC
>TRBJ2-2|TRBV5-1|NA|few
CASSLAPRGVFGANTGELFF
TGCGCCAGCAGCTTGGCCCCCAGGGGAGTCTTCGGGGCGAACACCGGGGAGCTGTTTTTT